The 27 T cell receptor beta chains reported below all come from one sample, sequenced in a study of control samples from healthy donors and cancer patients. Data came from immunoSEQ multiplex PCR; TCRdb stores just in-frame clones and leaves some out. The sample records roughly 25,000 clones, roughly 90% being singletons. The sequenced material came from PBMCs. These receptors were obtained from a man in his forties or fifties with lung cancer.

The V call is TRBV9, the J call TRBJ1-1, with 9 bases aligning to TRBD1. The CDR3 is made up of 15 amino acids. Looked up from germline, CDR1 is SGDLS and CDR2 is YYNGEE. V was clipped by 8 bases and J by 5 bases; unmatched bases: 13. CDR3 in DNA: TGTGCCAGTACCCCGGGACAGGGTGTAGGGACTGAAGCTTTCTTT. Translating gives CASTPGQGVGTEAFF. Drawing the rest from reference TRBV9 and TRBJ1-1, the complete variable domain is DSGVTQTPKHLITATGQRVTLRCSPRSGDLSVYWYQQSLDQGLQFLIQYYNGEERAKGNILERFSAQQFPDLHSELNLSSLELGDSALYFCASTPGQGVGTEAFFGQGTRLTVV.

J is TRBJ2-1 and V is TRBV19, with 9 nucleotides matching TRBD2. Per the germline V gene, CDR1 is LNHDA and CDR2 is SQIVND (reference sequence). After removal of 9 bases from V and 1 base from J, the junction contained 7 bases not matched to a gene. The CDR3 consists of 15 residues. As DNA, the CDR3 is TGTGCCAGCCGGGCTAGCGGGACTTCCTACAATGAGCAGTTCTTC. Translating it yields CASRASGTSYNEQFF.

The chain uses TRBV7-3 and TRBJ2-2, with D possibly being TRBD2 (6 bases). Per germline, CDR1 SGHTA and CDR2 FQGTGA. The V end lost 2 bases, the J end lost 1 base, and 11 bases lay between the germline ends. CDR3 size: 16 residues. This CDR3 reads CASSLGGVGNTGELFF. The CDR3 DNA reads as TGTGCCAGCAGCTTAGGAGGGGTTGGGAACACCGGGGAGCTGTTTTTT.

The chain combines TRBV5-4 with TRBJ2-7, with D perhaps given as TRBD1 or TRBD2 (5 bases each). In germline, CDR1 is SGHNT, CDR2 YYREEE (reference sequence). There are 14 residues in the CDR3. Trimming removed 5 bases at V and 2 bases at J, with 14 bases between. CDR3 DNA sequence: TGTGCCAGCAGGAAGGGACCGCAGACCTACGAGCAGTACTTC. Its protein product is CASRKGPQTYEQYF.

Concerning this clone itself: Its ends do not fully match the called genes, so a read error is possible. This sequence joins TRBV9 and TRBJ2-3; 8 nucleotides line up with TRBD2. Germline assignment: CDR1 SGDLS and CDR2 YYNGEE. The CDR3 totals 16 residues. CDR3 sequence reads: CASSAPQSGGTDTQYF. The CDR3 nucleotides are TGTGCCAGCAGCGCTCCTCAGAGCGGGGGCACTGATACGCAGTATTTT.

The chain links TRBV27 to TRBJ1-2, with D possibly being TRBD1 (6 bases). The CDR3 runs 14 residues. Per the germline V gene, CDR1 is MNHEY and CDR2 is SMNVEV (reference sequence). V lost 5 bases and J lost 4, with 14 bases in between. The CDR3 sequence: CASSQAGEIYGYTF. The DNA of the CDR3 is TGTGCCAGCAGTCAAGCAGGGGAAATCTATGGCTACACCTTC.

The chain couples TRBV5-6 to TRBJ2-7, with D tentatively TRBD1 (7 bases). V lost 6 bases and J lost 4, with 14 bases in between. Germline loops: CDR1 SGHDT, CDR2 YYEEEE. This CDR3 is 13 amino acids long. CDR3 amino acids: CASNLQGGYEQYF. The CDR3 bases are TGTGCCAGCAATTTGCAGGGGGGTTACGAGCAGTACTTC.

V and J are TRBV7-9 and TRBJ1-6; 8 bases align to TRBD1. Losses at the gene ends were 1 base for V and 10 bases for J; bases not matched to a gene: 6. Germline values: CDR1 SEHNR, CDR2 FQNEAQ (reference sequence). The CDR3 covers 15 residues. In nucleotides, the CDR3 is TGTGCCAGCAGCTTAGAAACAGGGGGAGGGTCACCCCTCCACTTT. Translating it yields CASSLETGGGSPLHF.

The chain is built from TRBV5-1 and TRBJ1-4; D gene uncertain. With 0 bases removed from V and 3 bases from J, the gap between germline ends came to 12 bases. Germline CDR1 is SGHRS and CDR2 is YFSETQ. CDR3 length: 16 residues. CDR3 residues: CASSLGQTAANEKLFF. In DNA, the CDR3 is TGCGCCAGCAGCTTGGGGCAGACTGCTGCTAATGAAAAACTGTTTTTT.

This chain connects TRBV10-3 to TRBJ1-2, with 7 bases aligning to TRBD1. The J segment lost 4 bases and the V segment lost 3 bases, leaving 14 bases of the junction unmatched. Looked up from germline, CDR1 is ENHRY and CDR2 is SYGVKD. The CDR3 sequence is 17 residues long. CDR3 DNA: TGTGCCATCAGTGACCCAGAGGGGGCCGGGGCCTCCTATGGCTACACCTTC. Amino acids: CAISDPEGAGASYGYTF.

This chain links TRBV20-1 with TRBJ2-3; 10 positions match TRBD2. The CDR3 loop spans 14 amino acids. Germline CDR1 is DFQATT and CDR2 is SNEGSKA (reference sequence). After removal of 3 bases from V and 5 bases from J, the junction contained 5 bases not matched to a gene. CDR3 in DNA: TGCAGTGCTAGTTCCGGGACTAGCGTAGATACGCAGTATTTT. Its translation: CSASSGTSVDTQYF.

The J gene is TRBJ2-3, the V gene TRBV2, with 13 bases that match TRBD2. This CDR3 contains 19 residues. V lost 5 bases and J lost 3; bases outside the gene matches: 14. CDR1 and CDR2 (germline): SNHLY, FYNNEI. CDR3 DNA sequence: TGTGCCAGCAGTCCTACCCTGGGACTAGCGGGGCGGTTGACAGATACGCAGTATTTT. Translating it yields CASSPTLGLAGRLTDTQYF.

The rearrangement joins TRBV11-3 to TRBJ1-1; tentatively, D is TRBD1 (5 bases). The CDR3 contains 13 residues. CDR1 SGHNT and CDR2 YENEEA come from the germline V gene. Trimming removed 3 bases at V and 5 bases at J, with 10 bases between. Here the CDR3 DNA reads TGTGCCAGCAGCTTTGGGGAGGGGACTGAAGCTTTCTTT. This translates into CASSFGEGTEAFF.

The chain combines TRBV28 with TRBJ1-2; D possibly corresponds to TRBD1 (6 bases). V was clipped by 4 bases and J by 4 bases, with 19 bases between them. This CDR3 comprises 16 residues. Germline CDR1 is MDHEN and CDR2 is SYDVKM. CDR3 region: CASSSHGQGQGYGYTF. As DNA, the CDR3 is TGTGCCAGCAGTTCCCATGGGCAGGGGCAGGGCTATGGCTACACCTTC.

This chain links TRBV20-1 with TRBJ2-5, with 9 bases aligning to TRBD2. V trimming: 3 bases; J trimming: 4 bases; junction bases outside the gene matches: 9. The CDR3 has 15 amino acids. Per germline, CDR1 DFQATT and CDR2 SNEGSKA (reference sequence). The CDR3 DNA is TGCAGTGCTAGTCGATTTAGCGGGGGTGGAGAGACCCAGTACTTC. Its translation: CSASRFSGGGETQYF.

This chain uses TRBV7-2 with TRBJ1-3; D gene ambiguous. The length of the CDR3 is 15 residues. Between the trimmed V and J ends, which lost 1 base and 0 bases, there was a span of 7 bases. Germline CDR1 reads SGHTA; CDR2 reads FQGNSA. The CDR3 nucleotides read TGTGCCAGCAGCTTAGTCATGAGCTCTGGAAACACCATATATTTT. Protein product: CASSLVMSSGNTIYF.

V and J are TRBV27 and TRBJ2-7, with D possibly being TRBD2 (5 bases). Germline V CDR1 and CDR2: MNHEY, SMNVEV (reference sequence). Deletions cut 5 bases from V and 3 bases from J, with 11 bases between. The CDR3 has 13 residues. The CDR3 protein is CASSTGLDYEQYF. CDR3 DNA sequence: TGTGCCAGCAGTACCGGACTGGACTACGAGCAGTACTTC.

This chain joins TRBV10-1 and TRBJ2-2; no clear D. V was pared by 2 bases and J by 5 bases, with 9 bases between. The germline gives CDR1 WNHNN, CDR2 SYGVQD (reference sequence). CDR3 length: 14 amino acids. For the CDR3, the DNA is TGCGCCAGCAGTGAGAATTGGGGAACCGGGGAGCTGTTTTTT. Encoded protein: CASSENWGTGELFF.

J is TRBJ2-6 and V is TRBV6-4; maybe TRBD2 (5 bases). The CDR3 length is 14 residues. V lost 5 bases to trimming and J lost 2 bases, with 7 bases between them. Germline V CDR1 and CDR2: MRHNA, SNTAGT. DNA for the CDR3: TGTGCCAGCAGTTTTAGCGCTGGGGCCAACGTCCTGACTTTC. Its translation: CASSFSAGANVLTF.

The V and J genes are TRBV14 and TRBJ1-2; 7 bases match TRBD1. With V trimmed by 1 base and J by 7 bases, 3 bases remained unmatched. This CDR3 region has 13 residues. Germline CDR1 and CDR2: SGHDN and FVKESK. CDR3 residues: CASSQVRDSGYTF. The DNA for the CDR3 is TGTGCCAGCAGCCAAGTCCGGGACAGTGGCTACACCTTC.

This chain connects TRBV30 to TRBJ1-4; D not resolved. CDR3 length: 17 residues. The V gene lost 0 bases and the J gene lost 3 bases, with 17 bases spanning the gap. The germline CDR1 and CDR2 sequences are GTSNPN and SVGIG (reference sequence). The CDR3 bases are TGTGCCTGGAGTGTTGAGATTTGGCCAACGGCTAATGAAAAACTGTTTTTT. Its protein product is CAWSVEIWPTANEKLFF.

This clone was found once. The chain uses TRBV20-1 and TRBJ2-1; a weak D match, TRBD2 (6 bases). In germline, CDR1 is DFQATT, CDR2 SNEGSKA (reference sequence). V dropped 5 bases and J dropped 6 bases, with 8 bases sitting between them. The CDR3 spans 11 residues. The CDR3 spells CSAAGSNEQFF. CDR3 DNA: TGCAGTGCTGCCGGGAGCAATGAGCAGTTCTTC.

The chain has TRBV28 and TRBJ2-7; possible D gene TRBD2, 5 bases. The germline CDR1 and CDR2 sequences are MDHEN and SYDVKM. With 9 bases removed from V and 0 bases from J, the gap between germline ends came to 9 bases. The CDR3 length is 12 residues. This CDR3 is CASNRGSYEQYF. The CDR3 nucleotides read TGTGCCAGTAACCGGGGCTCCTACGAGCAGTACTTC.

This rearrangement joins TRBV7-2 to TRBJ1-5, with D maybe TRBD1 (5 bases). V was trimmed by 4 bases and J by 0 bases, leaving 13 bases between them. CDR3 size: 16 residues. Germline loops: CDR1 SGHTA, CDR2 FQGNSA. The CDR3 region has the DNA TGTGCCAGCAGCTCCTCGGCAGGGTATAGCAATCAGCCCCAGCATTTT. Its translation is CASSSSAGYSNQPQHF.

The rearrangement links TRBV6-6 to TRBJ1-5, with D possibly being TRBD1 (6 bases). This CDR3 has 16 amino acids. The germline CDR1 and CDR2 sequences are MNHNY and SVGAGI (reference sequence). V was shortened by 10 bases and J by 0 bases, with 19 bases between the two germline ends. This CDR3 reads CATSKGRGYSNQPQHF. The CDR3 DNA is TGTGCCACCTCGAAGGGCAGGGGTTATAGCAATCAGCCCCAGCATTTT.

The chain has TRBV6-5 and TRBJ1-1, with unresolved D. The CDR3 loop spans 13 amino acids. Germline V gene sequence: CDR1 MNHEY, CDR2 SVGAGI. Trimming pared 11 bases from V and 1 base from J, leaving 14 bases between. The DNA for the CDR3 is TGTGCCCATGAAACGTCATCGAACACTGAAGCTTTCTTT. Its translation is CAHETSSNTEAFF.

This clone was found a few times. The chain recombines TRBV3-1 (or the pseudogene TRBV3-2) with TRBJ1-5; D call uncertain. Germline CDR1 is LGHDT and CDR2 is YNNKEL (reference sequence). Between the trimmed V and J ends, which lost 5 bases and 4 bases, there was a span of 9 bases. This CDR3 spans 13 amino acids. CDR3 sequence: CASSYDGNQPQHF. DNA of the CDR3: TGTGCCAGCAGCTACGACGGGAATCAGCCCCAGCATTTT.